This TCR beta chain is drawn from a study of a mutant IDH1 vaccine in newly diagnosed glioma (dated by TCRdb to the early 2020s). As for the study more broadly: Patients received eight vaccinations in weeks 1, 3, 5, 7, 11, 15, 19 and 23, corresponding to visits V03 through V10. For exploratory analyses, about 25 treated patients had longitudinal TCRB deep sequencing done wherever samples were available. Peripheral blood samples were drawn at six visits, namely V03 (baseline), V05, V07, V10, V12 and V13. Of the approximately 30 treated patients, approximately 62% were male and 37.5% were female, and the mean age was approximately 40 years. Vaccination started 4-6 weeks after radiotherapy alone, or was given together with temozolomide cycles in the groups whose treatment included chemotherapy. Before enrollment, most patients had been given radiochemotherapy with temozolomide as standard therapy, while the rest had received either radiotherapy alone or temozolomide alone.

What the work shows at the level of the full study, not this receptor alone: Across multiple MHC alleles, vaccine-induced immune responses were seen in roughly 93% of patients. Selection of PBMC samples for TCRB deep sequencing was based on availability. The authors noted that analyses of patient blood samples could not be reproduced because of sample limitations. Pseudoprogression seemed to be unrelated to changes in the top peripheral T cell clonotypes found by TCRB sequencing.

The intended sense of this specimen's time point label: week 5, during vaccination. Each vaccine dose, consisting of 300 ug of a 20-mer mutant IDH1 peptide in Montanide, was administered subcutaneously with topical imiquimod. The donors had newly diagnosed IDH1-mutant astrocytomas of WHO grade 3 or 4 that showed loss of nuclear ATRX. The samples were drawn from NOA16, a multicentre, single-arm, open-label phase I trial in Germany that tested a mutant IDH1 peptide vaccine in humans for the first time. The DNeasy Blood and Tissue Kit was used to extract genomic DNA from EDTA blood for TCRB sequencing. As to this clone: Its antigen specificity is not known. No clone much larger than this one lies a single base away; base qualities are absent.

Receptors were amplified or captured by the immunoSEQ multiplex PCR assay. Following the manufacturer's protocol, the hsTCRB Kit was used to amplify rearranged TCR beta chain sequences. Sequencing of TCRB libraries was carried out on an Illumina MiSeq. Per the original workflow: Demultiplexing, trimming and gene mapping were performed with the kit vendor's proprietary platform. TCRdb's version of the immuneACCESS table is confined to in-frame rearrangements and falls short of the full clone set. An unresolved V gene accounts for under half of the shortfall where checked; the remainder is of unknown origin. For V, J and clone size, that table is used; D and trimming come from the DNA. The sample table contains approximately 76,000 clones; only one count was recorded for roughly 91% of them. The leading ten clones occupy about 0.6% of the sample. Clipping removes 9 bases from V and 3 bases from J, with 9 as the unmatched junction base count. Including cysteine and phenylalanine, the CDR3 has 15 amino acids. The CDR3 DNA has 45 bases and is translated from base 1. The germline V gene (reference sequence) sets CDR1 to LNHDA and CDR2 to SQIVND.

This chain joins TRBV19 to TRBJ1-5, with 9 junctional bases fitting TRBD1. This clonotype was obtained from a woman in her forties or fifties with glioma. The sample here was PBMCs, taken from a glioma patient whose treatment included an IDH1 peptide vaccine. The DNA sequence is TGTGCCAGCGCATCCGGGACAGGGATCAATCAGCCCCAGCATTTT. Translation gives CASASGTGINQPQHF.